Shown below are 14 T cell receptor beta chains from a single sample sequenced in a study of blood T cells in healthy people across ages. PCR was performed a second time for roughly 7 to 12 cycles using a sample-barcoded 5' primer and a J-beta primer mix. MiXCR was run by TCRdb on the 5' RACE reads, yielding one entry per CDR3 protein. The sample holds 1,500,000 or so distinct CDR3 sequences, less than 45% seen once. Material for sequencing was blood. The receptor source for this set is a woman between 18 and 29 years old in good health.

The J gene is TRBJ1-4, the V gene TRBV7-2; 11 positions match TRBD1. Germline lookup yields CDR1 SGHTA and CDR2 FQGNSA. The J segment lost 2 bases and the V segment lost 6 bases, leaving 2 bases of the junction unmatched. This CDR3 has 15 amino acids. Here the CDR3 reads CASRRDRGTNEKLFF. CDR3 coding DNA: TGTGCCAGCAGGCGGGACAGGGGGACTAATGAAAAACTGTTTTTT.

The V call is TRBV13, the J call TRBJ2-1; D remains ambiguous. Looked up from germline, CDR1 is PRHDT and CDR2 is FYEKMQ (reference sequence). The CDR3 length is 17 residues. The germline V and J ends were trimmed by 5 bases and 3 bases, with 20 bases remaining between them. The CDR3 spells CASSQAMSGALYNEQFF. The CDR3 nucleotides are TGTGCCAGCAGCCAGGCGATGAGTGGAGCGCTCTACAATGAGCAGTTCTTC.

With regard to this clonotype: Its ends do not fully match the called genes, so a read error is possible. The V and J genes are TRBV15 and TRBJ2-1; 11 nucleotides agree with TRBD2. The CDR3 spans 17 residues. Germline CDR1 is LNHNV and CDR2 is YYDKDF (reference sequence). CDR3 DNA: TGTGCCACCAGCAGAGCTACGACTAGCGGGGCCAACAATGAGCGGTTCTTC. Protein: CATSRATTSGANNERFF.

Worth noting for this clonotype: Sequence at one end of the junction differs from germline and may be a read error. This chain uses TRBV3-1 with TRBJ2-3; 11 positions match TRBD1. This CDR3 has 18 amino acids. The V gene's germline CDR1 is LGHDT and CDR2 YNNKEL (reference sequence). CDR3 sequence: CTSSRGDRGYRSTDTQYF. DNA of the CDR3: TGTACCAGCAGCCGGGGGGACAGGGGGTATAGAAGTACAGATACGCAGTATTTT.

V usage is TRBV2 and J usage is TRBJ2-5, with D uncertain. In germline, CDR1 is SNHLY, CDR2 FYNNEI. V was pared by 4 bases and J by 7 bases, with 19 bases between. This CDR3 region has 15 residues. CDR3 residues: CASSVDTDADGTQYF. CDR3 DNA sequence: TGTGCCAGCAGTGTCGACACGGACGCGGATGGGACCCAGTACTTC.

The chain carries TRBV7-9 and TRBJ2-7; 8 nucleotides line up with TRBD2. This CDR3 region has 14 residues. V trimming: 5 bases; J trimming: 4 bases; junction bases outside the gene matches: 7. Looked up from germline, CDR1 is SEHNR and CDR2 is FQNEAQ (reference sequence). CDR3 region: CASSPAGLVYEQYF. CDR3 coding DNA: TGTGCCAGCAGCCCTGCGGGACTAGTGTACGAGCAGTACTTC.

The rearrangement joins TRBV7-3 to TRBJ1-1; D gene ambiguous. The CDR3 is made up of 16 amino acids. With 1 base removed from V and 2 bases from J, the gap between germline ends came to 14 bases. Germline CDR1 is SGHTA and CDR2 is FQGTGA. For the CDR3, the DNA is TGTGCCAGCAGCTTAATGTCGGCCGGACTCAACACTGAAGCTTTCTTT. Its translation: CASSLMSAGLNTEAFF.

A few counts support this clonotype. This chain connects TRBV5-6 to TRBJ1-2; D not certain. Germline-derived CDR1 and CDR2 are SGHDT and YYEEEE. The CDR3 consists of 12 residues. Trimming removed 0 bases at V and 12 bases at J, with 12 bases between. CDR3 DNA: TGTGCCAGCAGCTTGGGTCTTGACGGGAACACCTTC. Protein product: CASSLGLDGNTF.

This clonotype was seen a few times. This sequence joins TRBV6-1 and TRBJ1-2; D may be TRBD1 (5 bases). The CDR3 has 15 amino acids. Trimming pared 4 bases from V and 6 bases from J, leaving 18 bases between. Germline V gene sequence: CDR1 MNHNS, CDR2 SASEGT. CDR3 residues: CASSVQPGSRDGYTF. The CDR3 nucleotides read TGTGCCAGCAGTGTACAACCCGGCTCCAGGGATGGCTACACCTTC.

The CDR3 sequence: CASSLYDPTGEYNEQYF. In DNA form, the CDR3 reads TGCGCCAGCAGCTTATACGATCCGACAGGGGAATACAATGAGCAGTACTTC. V and J are TRBV5-1 and TRBJ2-1; 8 bases map to TRBD1. Gene TRBJ2-7 matches the end of the DNA better, so the J call may be wrong. Germline CDR1 and CDR2: SGHRS and YFSETQ. This CDR3 comprises 17 residues.

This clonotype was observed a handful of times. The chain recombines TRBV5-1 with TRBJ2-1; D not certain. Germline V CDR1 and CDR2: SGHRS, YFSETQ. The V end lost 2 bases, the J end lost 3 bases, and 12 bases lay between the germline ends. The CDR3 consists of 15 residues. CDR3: CASSFSRTHYNEQFF. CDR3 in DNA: TGCGCCAGCAGCTTTTCCCGTACGCACTACAATGAGCAGTTCTTC.

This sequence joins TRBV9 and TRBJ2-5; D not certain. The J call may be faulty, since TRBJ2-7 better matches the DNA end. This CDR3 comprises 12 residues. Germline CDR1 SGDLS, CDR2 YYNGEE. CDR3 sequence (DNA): TGTGCCAGCAGCGTAGTTCCAGGCGAGCAGTACTTC. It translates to CASSVVPGEQYF.

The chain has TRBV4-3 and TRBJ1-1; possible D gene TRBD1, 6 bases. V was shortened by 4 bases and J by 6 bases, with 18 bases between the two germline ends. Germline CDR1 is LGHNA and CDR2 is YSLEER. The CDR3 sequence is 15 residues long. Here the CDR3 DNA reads TGCGCCAGCAGCCTAACAACAGGGTCGGGAGCTGAAGCTTTCTTT. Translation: CASSLTTGSGAEAFF.

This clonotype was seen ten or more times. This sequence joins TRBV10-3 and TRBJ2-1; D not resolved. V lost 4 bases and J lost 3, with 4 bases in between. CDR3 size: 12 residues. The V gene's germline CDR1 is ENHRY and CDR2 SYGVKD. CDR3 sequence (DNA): TGTGCCATCAGTGGAAGCTACAATGAGCAGTTCTTC. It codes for CAISGSYNEQFF.